This TCR beta chain comes out of a study of human T cells and chemical hapten exposure. Time point specified: patch test 2, 6 weeks after DPC sensitization. This sample's treatment: therapeutic diphenylcyclopropenone sensitization with weekly scalp DPC. The CDR3 has 11 residues. Germline CDR1 is SGHNT and CDR2 is YENEEA. V lost 5 bases and J 5 bases, leaving 5 bases between the germline ends. This clonotype has more than one count but fewer than ten. MiXCR, run by TCRdb on the RACE reads, gives a single entry per CDR3 protein. Found here are some 84,000 distinct CDR3 sequences, more than 9% of them singletons; the top ten hold approximately 4.7%.

The chain carries TRBV11-3 and TRBJ2-3; D is uncertain. Specimen: whole blood, collected in connection with sensitization to the hapten diphenylcyclopropenone (DPC). The TCR originated in a woman in her forties or fifties with alopecia areata. Some clones in this sample may be carry-over from other donors' samples. CDR3 in amino acids: CASSQRDTQYF. The CDR3 DNA reads TGTGCCAGCAGCCAAAGAGATACGCAGTATTTT.